This T cell receptor beta chain was recorded in a study of blood T cell repertoires in COVID-19. Study background: There were acute and convalescent COVID-19 samples, and they came from the United States, Italy and Spain. T cells, B-cell-depleted T cells, or PBMCs provided the cDNA or gDNA that served as material.

The authors' processing: Reference gene primer amplification in the assay estimated nucleated cell counts. Clones were sequenced by immunoSEQ multiplex PCR, and TCRdb holds only the in-frame ones, with some missing. V and J calls plus clone size are reproduced from that table; the DNA served to infer D and trimming. The sample lists approximately 250,000 clones, about nine tenths seen once, with 2% to 2.5% in the top ten. The source is a man aged 25 to 40 who had recovered from COVID-19. Input material: peripheral blood.

CDR3 sequence: CASGGGQPQHF. The CDR3 DNA reads TGTGCTAGTGGTGGGGGGCAGCCCCAGCATTTT. The J gene is TRBJ1-5, the V gene TRBV12-5; possibly TRBD1 for D (5 bases). There are 11 residues in the CDR3. V dropped 5 bases and J dropped 7 bases, with 6 bases sitting between them. Germline V CDR1 and CDR2: LGHNT, FRNRAP.